A selection of T cell receptor beta chains follows, all from one sample in a study of blood T cell repertoires in COVID-19. Repertoires were generated with immunoSEQ multiplex PCR, while TCRdb's copy carries only in-frame clones and drops some. The top ten hold more than 0.95% of the sample, which has 300,000 to 450,000 clones, 88% seen once. Sequencing was carried out using PBMCs or T cells enriched from blood (not recorded which). All receptors derive from a young woman who had recovered from COVID-19. The CDR3 runs from the conserved cysteine through the conserved F or W. D genes are given only for firm matches. Rows give clone size only sometimes, using once, few, many, or a class for an expanded clone.

v_call	j_call	d_call	clone_size	cdr3_aa	cdr3_nt
TRBV5-1	TRBJ2-3	TRBD2	NA	CASSLIRLAGETDTQYF	TGCGCCAGCAGCTTGATAAGGCTAGCGGGGGAAACAGATACGCAGTATTTT
TRBV6-5	TRBJ1-2	NA	NA	CASSYQGIYGYTF	TGTGCCAGCAGTTACCAGGGGATCTATGGCTACACCTTC
TRBV6-5	TRBJ1-1	NA	NA	CASRPGRLGEAFF	TGTGCCAGCAGACCGGGTAGGTTGGGTGAAGCTTTCTTT
TRBV28	TRBJ1-1	TRBD1	NA	CASSRRTGEAFF	TGTGCCAGCAGTCGACGGACAGGGGAAGCTTTCTTT
TRBV11-2	TRBJ2-7	TRBD1	NA	CASSISGTRTGEQYF	TGTGCCAGCAGCATTTCCGGGACACGGACAGGGGAGCAGTACTTC
TRBV4-3	TRBJ2-7	NA	NA	CASSQDLGGLDEQYF	TGCGCCAGCAGCCAAGATCTGGGGGGGCTTGACGAGCAGTACTTC
TRBV15	TRBJ1-2	NA	once	CATSRGRVIEDGYTF	TGTGCCACCAGCAGGGGGAGGGTCATTGAGGATGGCTACACCTTC
TRBV20-1	TRBJ2-7	NA	NA	CSATRAYEQYF	TGCAGTGCTACCCGAGCCTACGAGCAGTACTTC
TRBV30	TRBJ1-6	NA	NA	CAWGTGGAGGSPLHF	TGTGCCTGGGGGACGGGAGGGGCAGGTGGTTCACCCCTCCACTTT
TRBV12-5	TRBJ1-1	NA	NA	CASGLFGRLTDTEAFF	TGTGCTAGTGGTTTGTTCGGCAGGCTAACTGACACTGAAGCTTTCTTT
TRBV4-3	TRBJ2-7	TRBD1	NA	CASSRAWGQGSYEQYF	TGCGCCAGCAGCCGAGCCTGGGGACAGGGAAGCTACGAGCAGTACTTC
TRBV3-1/TRBV3-2	TRBJ2-7	TRBD1	NA	CASSYHRDRGTYEQYF	TGTGCCAGCAGCTACCACCGGGACAGGGGGACCTACGAGCAGTACTTC
TRBV7-3	TRBJ1-2	TRBD1	few	CASSPQGQEFYGYTF	TGTGCCAGCAGCCCCCAGGGACAGGAGTTCTATGGCTACACCTTC
TRBV6-1	TRBJ2-3	TRBD2	NA	CASSEMAGGTDTQYF	TGTGCCAGCAGTGAGATGGCGGGGGGCACAGATACGCAGTATTTT
TRBV11-2	TRBJ2-2	NA	NA	CASSRGAKDTGELFF	TGTGCCAGCAGCCGGGGAGCTAAGGACACCGGGGAGCTGTTTTTT
TRBV18	TRBJ1-5	NA	once	CASSPQSQAAPQHF	TGTGCCAGCTCACCACAGTCACAGGCAGCGCCCCAGCATTTT
TRBV18	TRBJ2-5	NA	NA	CASSPPSETQYF	TGTGCCAGCTCACCACCTTCGGAGACCCAGTACTTC
TRBV27	TRBJ2-7	NA	once	CASSLWPGSGYEQYF	TGTGCCAGCAGTTTATGGCCCGGGAGTGGCTACGAGCAGTACTTC
TRBV19	TRBJ2-1	NA	NA	CASSLEPGNEQFF	TGTGCCAGTAGTCTGGAACCGGGGAATGAGCAGTTCTTC
TRBV28	TRBJ2-3	TRBD2	NA	CASSPRLAGGLDTQYF	TGTGCCAGCAGTCCCCGACTAGCGGGGGGGCTAGATACGCAGTATTTT
TRBV30	TRBJ1-6	NA	NA	CAATWGGANYNSPLHF	TGTGCTGCGACCTGGGGGGGGGCGAACTATAATTCACCCCTCCACTTT
TRBV2	TRBJ2-2	TRBD2	NA	CASSISGVETGELFF	TGTGCCAGCAGTATTAGCGGGGTAGAGACCGGGGAGCTGTTTTTT
TRBV25-1	TRBJ2-7	NA	NA	CASSASYYEQYF	TGTGCCAGCAGTGCCTCCTACTACGAGCAGTACTTC
TRBV11-2	TRBJ1-1	TRBD1	NA	CASSKTGVDNTEAFF	TGTGCCAGCAGCAAGACAGGGGTTGACAACACTGAAGCTTTCTTT
TRBV7-2	TRBJ2-3	NA	NA	CASSLKGAFTDTQYF	TGTGCCAGCAGCTTAAAAGGGGCTTTCACAGATACGCAGTATTTT
TRBV3-1/TRBV3-2	TRBJ2-5	TRBD2	NA	CASSHLSTSGYQETQYF	TGTGCCAGCAGCCATTTATCGACTAGCGGTTACCAAGAGACCCAGTACTTC
TRBV4-2	TRBJ2-7	NA	NA	CASSQAAMGDSYEQYF	TGTGCCAGCAGCCAAGCCGCTATGGGAGACTCCTACGAGCAGTACTTC
TRBV5-1	TRBJ1-1	TRBD1	NA	CASSSGDRLNTEAFF	TGCGCCAGCAGCTCGGGGGACAGACTGAACACTGAAGCTTTCTTT
TRBV2	TRBJ1-4	TRBD1	NA	CASIKGDRGLATNEKLFF	TGTGCCAGCATCAAAGGGGACAGGGGCCTCGCAACTAATGAAAAACTGTTTTTT
TRBV10-3	TRBJ1-2	TRBD1	NA	CAISVFKPGQGGYTF	TGTGCCATCAGTGTTTTTAAGCCGGGACAGGGCGGCTACACCTTC
TRBV5-1	TRBJ2-2	NA	NA	CASSPGGRNTGELFF	TGCGCCAGCAGCCCGGGGGGCCGGAACACCGGGGAGCTGTTTTTT